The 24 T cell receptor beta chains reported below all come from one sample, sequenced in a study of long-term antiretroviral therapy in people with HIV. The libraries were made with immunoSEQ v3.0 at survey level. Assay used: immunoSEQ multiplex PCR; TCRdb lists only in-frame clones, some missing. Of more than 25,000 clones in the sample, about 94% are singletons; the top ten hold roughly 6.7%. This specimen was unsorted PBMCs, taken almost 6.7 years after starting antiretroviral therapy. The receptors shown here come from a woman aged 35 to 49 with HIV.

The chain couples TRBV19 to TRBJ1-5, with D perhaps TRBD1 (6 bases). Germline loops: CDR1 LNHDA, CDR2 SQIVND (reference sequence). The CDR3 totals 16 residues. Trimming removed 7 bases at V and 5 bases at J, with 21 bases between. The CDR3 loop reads CASTLGGARGYQPQHF. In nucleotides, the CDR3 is TGTGCCAGTACCTTAGGGGGGGCCCGAGGGTATCAGCCCCAGCATTTT.

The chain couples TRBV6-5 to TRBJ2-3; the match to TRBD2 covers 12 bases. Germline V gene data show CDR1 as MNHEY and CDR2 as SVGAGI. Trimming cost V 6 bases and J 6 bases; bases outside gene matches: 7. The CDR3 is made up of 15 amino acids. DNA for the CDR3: TGTGCCAGCAGGGCTAGCGGGGGGGCTTCGGATACGCAGTATTTT. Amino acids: CASRASGGASDTQYF.

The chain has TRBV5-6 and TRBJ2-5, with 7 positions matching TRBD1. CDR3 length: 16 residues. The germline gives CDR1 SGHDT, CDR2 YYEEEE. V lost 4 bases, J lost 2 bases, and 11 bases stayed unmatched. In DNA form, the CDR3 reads TGTGCCAGCAGCCGGACGGGACAGTCCACACAAGAGACCCAGTACTTC. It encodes CASSRTGQSTQETQYF. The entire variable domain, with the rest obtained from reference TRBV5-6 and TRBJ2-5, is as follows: DAGVTQSPTHLIKTRGQQVTLRCSPKSGHDTVSWYQQALGQGPQFIFQYYEEEERQRGNFPDRFSGHQFPNYSSELNVNALLLGDSALYLCASSRTGQSTQETQYFGPGTRLLVL.

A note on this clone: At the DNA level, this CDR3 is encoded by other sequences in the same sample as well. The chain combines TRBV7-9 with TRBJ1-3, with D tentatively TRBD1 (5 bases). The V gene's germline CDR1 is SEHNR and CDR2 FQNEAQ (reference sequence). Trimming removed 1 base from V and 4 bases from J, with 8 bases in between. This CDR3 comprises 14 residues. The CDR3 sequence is CASSLGQGGNTIYF. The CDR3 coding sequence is TGTGCCAGCAGCTTAGGCCAGGGAGGAAACACCATATATTTT. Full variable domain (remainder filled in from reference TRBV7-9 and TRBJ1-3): DTGVSQNPRHKITKRGQNVTFRCDPISEHNRLYWYRQTLGQGPEFLTYFQNEAQLEKSRLLSDRFSAERPKGSFSTLEIQRTEQGDSAMYLCASSLGQGGNTIYFGEGSWLTVV.

In DNA, the CDR3 is TGCGCCAGCAGCCGCAGGGAACGCATGAACACTGAAGCTTTCTTT. Translation gives CASSRRERMNTEAFF. The V and J genes are TRBV4-1 and TRBJ1-1; perhaps TRBD1 as D (5 bases). The CDR3 covers 15 residues. Germline V gene sequence: CDR1 MGHRA, CDR2 YSYEKL. V was trimmed by 4 bases and J by 0 bases, leaving 12 bases between them.

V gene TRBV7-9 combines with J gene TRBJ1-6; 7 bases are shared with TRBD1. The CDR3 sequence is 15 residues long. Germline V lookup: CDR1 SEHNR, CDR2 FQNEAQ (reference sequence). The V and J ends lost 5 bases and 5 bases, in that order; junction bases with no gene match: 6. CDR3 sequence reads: CASSPPGTDNSPLHF. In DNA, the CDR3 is TGTGCCAGCAGCCCTCCCGGGACAGATAATTCACCCCTCCACTTT.

The CDR3 sequence: CASRESGAKETQYF. The CDR3 DNA follows: TGTGCCAGCAGAGAGAGCGGGGCGAAAGAGACCCAGTACTTC. The genes are TRBV2 and TRBJ2-5; 7 bases match TRBD2. Losses at the gene ends were 6 bases for V and 3 bases for J; bases not matched to a gene: 7. Germline V gene lookup returns CDR1 SNHLY and CDR2 FYNNEI. This CDR3 comprises 14 residues.

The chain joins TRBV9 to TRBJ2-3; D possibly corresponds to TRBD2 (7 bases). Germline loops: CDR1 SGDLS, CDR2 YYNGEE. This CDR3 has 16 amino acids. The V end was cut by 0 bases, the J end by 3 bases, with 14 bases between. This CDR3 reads CASSVGVGGPTDTQYF. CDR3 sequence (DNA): TGTGCCAGCAGCGTAGGCGTGGGGGGGCCGACAGATACGCAGTATTTT.

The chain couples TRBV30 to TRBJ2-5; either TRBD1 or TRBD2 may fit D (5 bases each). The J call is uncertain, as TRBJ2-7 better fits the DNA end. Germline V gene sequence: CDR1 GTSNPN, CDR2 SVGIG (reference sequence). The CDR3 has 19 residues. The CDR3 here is CAWTRGAGSGQGWSREQYF. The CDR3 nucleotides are TGTGCCTGGACCCGAGGGGCTGGTTCGGGGCAGGGTTGGAGTCGCGAGCAGTACTTC.

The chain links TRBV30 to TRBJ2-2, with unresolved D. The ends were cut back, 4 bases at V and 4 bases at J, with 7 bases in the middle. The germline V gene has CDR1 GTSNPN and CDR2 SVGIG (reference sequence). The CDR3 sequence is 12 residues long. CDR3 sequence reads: CAWNEVTGELFF. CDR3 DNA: TGTGCCTGGAACGAGGTCACCGGGGAGCTGTTTTTT.

The CDR3 DNA sequence: TGTGCCAGCAGTTTGAGGTTTAACACCGGGGAGCTGTTTTTT. Protein product: CASSLRFNTGELFF. The chain uses TRBV27 and TRBJ2-2; no definite D call. Germline V gives CDR1 MNHEY, CDR2 SMNVEV (reference sequence). The CDR3 extends over 14 amino acids. V lost 3 bases and J lost 2, with 7 bases in between.

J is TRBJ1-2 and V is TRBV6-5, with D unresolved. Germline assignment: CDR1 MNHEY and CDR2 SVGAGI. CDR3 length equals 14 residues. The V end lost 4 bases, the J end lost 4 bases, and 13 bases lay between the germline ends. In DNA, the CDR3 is TGTGCCAGCAGTTCGGACCCAATTAGCTATGGCTACACCTTC. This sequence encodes CASSSDPISYGYTF.

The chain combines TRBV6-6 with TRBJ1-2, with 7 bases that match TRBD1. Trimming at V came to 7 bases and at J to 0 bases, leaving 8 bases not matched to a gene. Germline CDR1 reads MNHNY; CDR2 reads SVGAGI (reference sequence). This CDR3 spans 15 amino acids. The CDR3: CASTFSTGANYGYTF. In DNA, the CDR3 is TGTGCCAGCACCTTCTCCACAGGGGCTAACTATGGCTACACCTTC.

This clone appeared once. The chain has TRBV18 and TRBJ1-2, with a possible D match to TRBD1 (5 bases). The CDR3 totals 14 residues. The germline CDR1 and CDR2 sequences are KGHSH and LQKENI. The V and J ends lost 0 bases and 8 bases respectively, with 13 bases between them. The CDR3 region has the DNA TGTGCCAGCTCACCACCCCAGGGCGTTGGGGGCTACACCTTC. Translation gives CASSPPQGVGGYTF.

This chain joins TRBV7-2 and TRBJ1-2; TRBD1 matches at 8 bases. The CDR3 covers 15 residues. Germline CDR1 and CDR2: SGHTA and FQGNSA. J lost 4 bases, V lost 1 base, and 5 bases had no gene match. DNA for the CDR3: TGTGCCAGCAGCTTAGAGGTTACAGGGGGCTATGGCTACACCTTC. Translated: CASSLEVTGGYGYTF.

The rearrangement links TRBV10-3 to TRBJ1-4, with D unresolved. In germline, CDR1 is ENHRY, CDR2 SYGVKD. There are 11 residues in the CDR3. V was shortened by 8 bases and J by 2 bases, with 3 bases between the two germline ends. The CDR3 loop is CAIGTNEKLFF. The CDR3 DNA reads TGTGCCATCGGCACTAATGAAAAACTGTTTTTT.

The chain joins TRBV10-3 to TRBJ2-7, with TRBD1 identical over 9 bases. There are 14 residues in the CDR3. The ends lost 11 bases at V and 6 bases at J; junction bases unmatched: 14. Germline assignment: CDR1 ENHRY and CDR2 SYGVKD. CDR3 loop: CAAQKGQGFGEQYF. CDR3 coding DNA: TGTGCCGCCCAGAAGGGACAGGGATTTGGCGAGCAGTACTTC.

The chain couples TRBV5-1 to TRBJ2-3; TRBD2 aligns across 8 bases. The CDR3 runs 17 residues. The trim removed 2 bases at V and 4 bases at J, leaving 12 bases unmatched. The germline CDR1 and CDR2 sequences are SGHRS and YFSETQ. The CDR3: CASSFGLLRGDSDTQYF. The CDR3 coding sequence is TGCGCCAGCAGCTTTGGTCTCCTGCGGGGGGACTCAGATACGCAGTATTTT.

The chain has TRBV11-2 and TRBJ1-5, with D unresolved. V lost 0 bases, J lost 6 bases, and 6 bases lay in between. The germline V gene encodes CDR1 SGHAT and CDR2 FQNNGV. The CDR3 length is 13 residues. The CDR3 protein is CASSLDRGQPQHF. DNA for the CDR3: TGTGCCAGCAGCTTAGATCGGGGTCAGCCCCAGCATTTT.

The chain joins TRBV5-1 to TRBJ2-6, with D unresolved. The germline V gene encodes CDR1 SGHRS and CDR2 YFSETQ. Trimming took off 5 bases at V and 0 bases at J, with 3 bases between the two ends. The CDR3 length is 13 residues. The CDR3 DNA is TGCGCCAGCAGGGACTCTGGGGCCAACGTCCTGACTTTC. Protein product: CASRDSGANVLTF.

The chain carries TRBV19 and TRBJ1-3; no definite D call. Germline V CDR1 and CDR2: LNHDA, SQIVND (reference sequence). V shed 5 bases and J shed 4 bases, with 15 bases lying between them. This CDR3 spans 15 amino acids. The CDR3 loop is CASSFPSMRGNTIYF. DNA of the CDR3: TGTGCCAGTAGTTTTCCTTCGATGAGGGGAAACACCATATATTTT.

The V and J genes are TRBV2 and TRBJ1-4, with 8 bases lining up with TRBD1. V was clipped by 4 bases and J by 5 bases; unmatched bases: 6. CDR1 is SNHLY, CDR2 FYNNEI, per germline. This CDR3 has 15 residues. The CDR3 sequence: CASSVGRTGNEKLFF. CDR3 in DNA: TGTGCCAGCAGTGTCGGGCGGACAGGGAATGAAAAACTGTTTTTT.

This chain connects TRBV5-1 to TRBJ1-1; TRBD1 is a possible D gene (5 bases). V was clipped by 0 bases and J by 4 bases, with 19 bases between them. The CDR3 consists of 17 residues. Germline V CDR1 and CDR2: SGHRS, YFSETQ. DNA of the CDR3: TGCGCCAGCAGCTTGGGTGACGCGGGGGGATCTGGCACTGAAGCTTTCTTT. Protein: CASSLGDAGGSGTEAFF.

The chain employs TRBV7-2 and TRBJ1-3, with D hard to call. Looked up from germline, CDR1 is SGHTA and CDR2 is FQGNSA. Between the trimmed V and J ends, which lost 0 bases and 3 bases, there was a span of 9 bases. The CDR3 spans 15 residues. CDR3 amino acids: CASSLAPSNGNTIYF. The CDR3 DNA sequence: TGTGCCAGCAGCTTAGCGCCCAGTAATGGAAACACCATATATTTT.